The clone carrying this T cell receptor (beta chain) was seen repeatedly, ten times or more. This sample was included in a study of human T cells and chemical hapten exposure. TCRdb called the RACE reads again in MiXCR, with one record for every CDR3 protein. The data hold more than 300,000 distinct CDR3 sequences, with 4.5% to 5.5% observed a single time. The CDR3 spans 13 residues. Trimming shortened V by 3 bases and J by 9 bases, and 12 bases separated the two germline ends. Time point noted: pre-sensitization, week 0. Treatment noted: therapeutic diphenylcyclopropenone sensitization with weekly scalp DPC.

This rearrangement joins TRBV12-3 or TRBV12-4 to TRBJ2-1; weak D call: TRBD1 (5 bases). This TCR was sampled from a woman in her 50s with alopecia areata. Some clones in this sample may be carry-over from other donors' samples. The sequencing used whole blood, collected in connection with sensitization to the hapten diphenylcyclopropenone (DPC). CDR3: CASSLGRVSEQFF. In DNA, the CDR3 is TGTGCCAGCAGTTTGGGCAGGGTCAGTGAGCAGTTCTTC.